The 27 T cell receptor beta chains below all came from one sample that was sequenced in a study of Ad26.COV2.S vaccination and SARS-CoV-2 variants (dated by TCRdb to the early 2020s). Taken with the paper, the label for treatment or condition translates to: roughly 18 received Ad26.COV2.S at low or high dose, single or two shots; about 5 received placebo; per-sample allocation not given. Repertoires of vaccine and placebo recipients were sequenced from samples taken on day 63 after the first injection. Libraries were constructed by the immunoSEQ multiplex PCR assay. Imported from immuneACCESS, the table was reduced by TCRdb to in-frame sequences with V and J called. These copies leave out some clones; in studies compared against another copy, an unresolved V gene accounts for under half, and the cause of the remainder is not known. Across this sample there are around 320,000 clones, with around 85% seen only once. The ten biggest clones cover 2% to 2.5% of the sample.

Sequenced material: peripheral blood, taken in a trial of Ad26.COV2.S vaccine versus placebo. The source is a person aged 18-65 years who received the Ad26.COV2.S COVID-19 vaccine or a placebo.

In its sample, this clone was seen once. The CDR3 bases are TGTGCCAGCTCACCCACAGAGCAGGTGACCCAGTACTTC. It codes for CASSPTEQVTQYF. The V and J genes are TRBV18 and TRBJ2-5; D is unresolved. This CDR3 has 13 amino acids. Germline assignment: CDR1 KGHSH and CDR2 LQKENI. Trimming took 3 bases from V and 7 from J, leaving 12 bases between them.

CDR3 sequence: CASSQVAATDTQYF. In DNA, the CDR3 is TGTGCCAGCAGCCAGGTAGCGGCGACAGATACGCAGTATTTT. The chain employs TRBV3-1 (or the pseudogene TRBV3-2) and TRBJ2-3, with D perhaps TRBD2 (6 bases). In germline, CDR1 is LGHDT, CDR2 YNNKEL (reference sequence). Trimming removed 3 bases at V and 3 bases at J, with 10 bases between. This CDR3 has 14 residues.

The V call is TRBV29-1, the J call TRBJ2-7; TRBD1 matches 10 bases. The length of the CDR3 is 15 residues. V lost 0 bases and J lost 5; bases outside the gene matches: 7. The germline V gene encodes CDR1 SQVTM and CDR2 ANQGSEA. DNA of the CDR3: TGCAGCGTTGAAGATCGGGTGACAGGGGGCGACGAGCAGTACTTC. This sequence encodes CSVEDRVTGGDEQYF.

The chain links TRBV4-1 to TRBJ2-7, with D unclear. Trimming pared 1 base from V and 2 bases from J, leaving 9 bases between. This CDR3 spans 14 amino acids. Germline V gives CDR1 MGHRA, CDR2 YSYEKL. Written as DNA, the CDR3 is TGCGCCAGCAGCCAAGTGAAGGGCCCCTACGAGCAGTACTTC. The encoded protein is CASSQVKGPYEQYF.

The genes are TRBV19 and TRBJ2-1; 7 bases map to TRBD1. Germline V gene sequence: CDR1 LNHDA, CDR2 SQIVND (reference sequence). The trim removed 5 bases at V and 0 bases at J, leaving 4 bases unmatched. The CDR3 spans 15 residues. The CDR3: CASSRNRGSYNEQFF. The CDR3 region has the DNA TGTGCCAGTAGTCGGAACAGGGGCTCCTACAATGAGCAGTTCTTC.

The CDR3 DNA is TGTGCCAGCAGACCCTCCGGGACACCGAACACTGAAGCTTTCTTT. Translating gives CASRPSGTPNTEAFF. V is TRBV2 and J is TRBJ1-1; D perhaps matches TRBD1 (6 bases). The ends were cut back, 6 bases at V and 1 base at J, with 15 bases in the middle. The CDR3 loop spans 15 amino acids. Germline V gene data show CDR1 as SNHLY and CDR2 as FYNNEI.

In its sample, this clone was seen a few times. The V call is TRBV6-5, the J call TRBJ2-7; perhaps TRBD2 as D (5 bases). This CDR3 is 11 amino acids long. V lost 6 bases, J lost 4 bases, and 7 bases lay in between. Germline V CDR1 and CDR2: MNHEY, SVGAGI. This CDR3 is CASRRGYEQYF. The CDR3 DNA is TGTGCCAGCAGACGGGGTTACGAGCAGTACTTC.

The rearrangement uses TRBV6-5 and TRBJ1-5; D is perhaps TRBD1 (5 bases). The CDR3 has 14 amino acids. V was pared by 6 bases and J by 2 bases, with 11 bases between. The V gene's germline CDR1 is MNHEY and CDR2 SVGAGI. CDR3 sequence: CASSHGGGNQPQHF. Here the CDR3 DNA reads TGTGCCAGCAGCCACGGGGGGGGCAATCAGCCCCAGCATTTT.

The chain carries TRBV3-1 (or the pseudogene TRBV3-2) and TRBJ1-1; no definite D call. The length of the CDR3 is 14 residues. V was shortened by 5 bases and J by 0 bases, with 10 bases between the two germline ends. CDR1 and CDR2 from the germline V gene are LGHDT and YNNKEL (reference sequence). The CDR3 loop reads CASSFQAMNTEAFF. The CDR3 nucleotides read TGTGCCAGCAGCTTTCAGGCGATGAACACTGAAGCTTTCTTT.

The CDR3: CASSLSQGHYGYTF. CDR3 nucleotide sequence: TGTGCCAGCAGTTTGTCGCAGGGGCACTATGGCTACACCTTC. V gene TRBV28 combines with J gene TRBJ1-2; TRBD1 is a possible D gene (6 bases). The V gene lost 3 bases and the J gene lost 3 bases, with 11 bases spanning the gap. The CDR3 runs to 14 residues. Germline assignment: CDR1 MDHEN and CDR2 SYDVKM.

This chain uses TRBV10-2 with TRBJ2-5; TRBD2 aligns across 15 bases. Germline assignment: CDR1 WSHSY and CDR2 SAAADI. The V segment lost 7 bases and the J segment 1 base; nucleotides outside the gene matches: 1. This CDR3 is built from 15 residues. In DNA, the CDR3 is TGCGCCAGCATGGGACTAGCGGGGGGCCAAGAGACCCAGTACTTC. It is translated as CASMGLAGGQETQYF.

This chain joins TRBV6-5 and TRBJ1-4, with D uncertain. Germline CDR1 reads MNHEY; CDR2 reads SVGAGI. V was shortened by 3 bases and J by 0 bases, with 11 bases between the two germline ends. This CDR3 has 16 residues. CDR3 residues: CASSYRELATNEKLFF. The DNA of the CDR3 is TGTGCCAGCAGTTATCGGGAACTCGCAACTAATGAAAAACTGTTTTTT.

The chain uses TRBV19 and TRBJ2-6; a possible D gene is TRBD1 (6 bases). Germline assignment: CDR1 LNHDA and CDR2 SQIVND (reference sequence). This CDR3 comprises 17 residues. Trimming pared 5 bases from V and 1 base from J, leaving 15 bases between. In nucleotides, the CDR3 is TGTGCCAGTAGTCCCCGGGACACCCTTTCTGGGGCCAACGTCCTGACTTTC. Amino acids: CASSPRDTLSGANVLTF.

The chain couples TRBV7-9 to TRBJ1-1, with D perhaps TRBD1 (5 bases). CDR1 SEHNR and CDR2 FQNEAQ come from the germline V gene (reference sequence). Trimming took off 5 bases at V and 1 base at J, with 17 bases between the two ends. This CDR3 has 16 residues. The chain's CDR3 is CASSPLMGTENTEAFF. The CDR3, as DNA: TGTGCCAGCAGCCCTTTGATGGGGACTGAGAACACTGAAGCTTTCTTT.

This clone occurred once. The chain uses TRBV21-1 and TRBJ1-2; the table's TRBD1 call for D was not verified on the DNA. TRBV21-1 counts as a pseudogene. The CDR3 consists of 17 residues. For the CDR3, the DNA is TGTGCCAGCAGCAAAGATGGGACAGAATTAGCTAACTATGGCTACACCTTC. It is translated as CASSKDGTELANYGYTF.

This chain uses TRBV28 with TRBJ2-1, with D perhaps matching TRBD1 (5 bases). The germline CDR1 and CDR2 sequences are MDHEN and SYDVKM. Between the trimmed V and J ends, which lost 9 bases and 4 bases, there was a span of 7 bases. CDR3 size: 11 residues. As DNA, the CDR3 is TGTGCCAGTGACAGTTACAATGAGCAGTTCTTC. Its translation is CASDSYNEQFF.

The chain uses TRBV6-4 and TRBJ2-7, with D possibly matching TRBD1 (5 bases). With 0 bases removed from V and 4 bases from J, the gap between germline ends came to 10 bases. The CDR3 contains 14 residues. Germline CDR1 is MRHNA and CDR2 is SNTAGT. CDR3 protein: CASSDSISGYEQYF. CDR3 DNA: TGTGCCAGCAGTGACTCGATTTCAGGGTACGAGCAGTACTTC.

The V and J genes are TRBV10-3 and TRBJ2-2; no reliable D call. The V gene's germline CDR1 is ENHRY and CDR2 SYGVKD. The V gene lost 8 bases and the J gene lost 5 bases, with 12 bases spanning the gap. CDR3 length equals 13 residues. The CDR3, as DNA: TGTGCCATCGGATCGCTGCTGACCGGGGAGCTGTTTTTT. As protein: CAIGSLLTGELFF.

This rearrangement joins TRBV9 to TRBJ1-1; 7 positions match TRBD1. There are 15 residues in the CDR3. Trimming took 2 bases from V and 2 from J; bases not matched to a gene: 6. Germline V gene sequence: CDR1 SGDLS, CDR2 YYNGEE. In nucleotides, the CDR3 is TGTGCCAGCAGCGTTAGTGGGACAGCAAACACTGAAGCTTTCTTT. Amino acids: CASSVSGTANTEAFF.

V gene TRBV6-1 combines with J gene TRBJ1-2, with D perhaps TRBD1 (6 bases). V gave up 1 base and J gave up 4 bases, with 10 bases separating them. The CDR3 contains 14 residues. Germline CDR1 MNHNS, CDR2 SASEGT. The CDR3 sequence: CASSEDRVAYGYTF. The CDR3 DNA follows: TGTGCCAGCAGTGAAGACAGGGTGGCCTATGGCTACACCTTC.

This clone has a handful of counts. This chain joins TRBV5-1 and TRBJ1-5; possible D gene TRBD1, 6 bases. The germline V and J ends were trimmed by 4 bases and 4 bases, with 15 bases remaining between them. The CDR3 runs 15 residues. CDR1 is SGHRS and CDR2 is YFSETQ in the germline V gene. CDR3 in DNA: TGCGCCAGCAGCAGCGACGGACAGATGAATCAGCCCCAGCATTTT. Translating gives CASSSDGQMNQPQHF.

This chain links TRBV19 with TRBJ1-2, with D tentatively TRBD1 (5 bases). Germline V gives CDR1 LNHDA, CDR2 SQIVND (reference sequence). The CDR3 is 14 amino acids. V lost 3 bases and J lost 7, with 15 bases in between. This chain's CDR3 is CASSMTAGSGGYTF. The DNA for the CDR3 is TGTGCCAGTAGTATGACTGCAGGGAGTGGTGGCTACACCTTC.

V usage is TRBV28 and J usage is TRBJ1-1; no clear D gene. Germline loops: CDR1 MDHEN, CDR2 SYDVKM. This CDR3 is 14 amino acids long. V lost 4 bases and J lost 0, with 9 bases in between. CDR3 loop: CASSSWTMNTEAFF. The CDR3 DNA reads as TGTGCCAGCAGTTCCTGGACGATGAACACTGAAGCTTTCTTT. Complete variable domain (other parts from reference TRBV28 and TRBJ1-1): DVKVTQSSRYLVKRTGEKVFLECVQDMDHENMFWYRQDPGLGLRLIYFSYDVKMKEKGDIPEGYSVSREKKERFSLILESASTNQTSMYLCASSSWTMNTEAFFGQGTRLTVV.

V gene TRBV6-5 combines with J gene TRBJ2-5, with D unclear. Germline V gene data show CDR1 as MNHEY and CDR2 as SVGAGI. Trimming took off 2 bases at V and 2 bases at J, with 6 bases between the two ends. The CDR3 length is 13 residues. The CDR3 DNA reads TGTGCCAGCAGTTACATGGATCAAGAGACCCAGTACTTC. Amino acids: CASSYMDQETQYF.

The rearrangement uses TRBV28 and TRBJ1-2; D is ambiguous. Germline V gene sequence: CDR1 MDHEN, CDR2 SYDVKM. The CDR3 is 14 residues long. Deletions cut 1 base from V and 8 bases from J, with 14 bases between. CDR3 in amino acids: CASSLLARWYGYTF. The CDR3 region has the DNA TGTGCCAGCAGTTTATTGGCAAGGTGGTACGGCTACACCTTC.

The chain uses TRBV27 and TRBJ2-2; TRBD2 matches at 8 bases. J gave up 2 bases and V 5 bases, and 7 bases lay outside the gene matches. Germline lookup yields CDR1 MNHEY and CDR2 SMNVEV (reference sequence). The CDR3 length is 16 residues. The CDR3 spells CASSKSGTRNTGELFF. Here the CDR3 DNA reads TGTGCCAGCAGTAAATCCGGGACTAGAAACACCGGGGAGCTGTTTTTT.

The CDR3 DNA is TGTGCCAGCAGCTTAGGACCGGGGGTAAGCACAGATACGCAGTATTTT. Protein product: CASSLGPGVSTDTQYF. V gene TRBV13 combines with J gene TRBJ2-3, with a weak D call TRBD2 (6 bases). V dropped 0 bases and J dropped 0 bases, with 10 bases sitting between them. CDR1 and CDR2 from the germline V gene are PRHDT and FYEKMQ (reference sequence). The CDR3 spans 16 residues.